This TCR beta chain was recovered during a study of blood T cell repertoires in COVID-19. In the study overall: PBMCs, B-cell-depleted T cells, or T cells were the source of the cDNA or gDNA that made up the material.

Cohort 3 recovered donors had two negative PCRs, clearance, or symptom resolution. The CDR3 is 13 residues long. CDR1 is SGHRS, CDR2 YFSETQ, per germline. V dropped 1 base and J dropped 1 base, with 5 bases sitting between them. In the authors' workflow: From reference gene primer amplification, estimates of nucleated cell counts were derived. Profiling relied on immunoSEQ multiplex PCR, and the TCRdb table lists in-frame clones only, not all of them. D and trimming come from the DNA, and the V and J calls and clone size come from that table. This table holds 190,000 or so clones, less than 85% found once.

Sequencing input: PBMCs or T cells enriched from blood (not recorded which). The gene calls are TRBV5-1 and TRBJ2-5; D uncertain. This sequence originates from a man in his forties who had recovered from COVID-19. Here the CDR3 reads CASSLQFQETQYF. CDR3 nucleotide sequence: TGCGCCAGCAGCTTGCAGTTCCAAGAGACCCAGTACTTC.